This T cell receptor beta chain was obtained from a study of T-cell reconstitution after alpha-beta-depleted transplantation in children. This clonotype showed up just once. Preparation of the TCRbeta library used unique molecular identifiers. One entry per CDR3 protein, called by TCRdb with MiXCR from the PCR reads. Here the sample spans around 200,000 distinct CDR3 sequences, around 9.6% being singletons. The V gene's germline CDR1 is KGHSH and CDR2 LQKENI. V was trimmed by 3 bases and J by 7 bases, leaving 15 bases between them. This CDR3 region has 14 residues. The material sequenced was PBMCs from the stem cell graft donor, taken from the stem cell graft. This chain links TRBV18 with TRBJ1-2; possibly TRBD1 for D (5 bases). The receptor comes from a human donor who donated a stem cell graft to a child with acute lymphoblastic leukemia. CDR3 DNA: TGTGCCAGCTCACCTAAGACATGGGGCGGTGGCTACACCTTC. Its protein product is CASSPKTWGGGYTF.